Here is one TCR beta chain with its context. Its antigen is undetermined. This sample was included in a study of T cell responses to AZD1222 COVID-19 vaccine. Overall study context: Second doses were pooled across both intervals (about 4 or about 12 weeks). General study results and limits: An increase in Spike-specific TCR breadth and depth was observed after two AZD1222 doses. Reportedly, nearly half the spike-specific TCRs target unmutated variant regions. Donors were largely white British and mainly female; clonal diversity was possibly underestimated.

Only in-frame clones appear in the TCRdb table, and some are missing; sequencing was by immunoSEQ multiplex PCR. The profile shows tens of thousands of clones, approximately 83% of them singletons. V was pared by 3 bases and J by 7 bases, with 4 bases of the junction left unmatched. CDR1 is MNHEY and CDR2 is SVGAGI in the germline V gene. The length of the CDR3 is 13 residues. This TCR came from an adult in good health. This sample comprised peripheral blood, obtained on day 0 of AZD1222 vaccination. The genes are TRBV6-5 and TRBJ1-2; 8 nucleotides align to TRBD1. CDR3 nucleotides: TGTGCCAGCAGTTATCGGACAGGGATTGGCTACACCTTC. This codes for CASSYRTGIGYTF.